This T cell receptor (beta chain) was recovered during a study of Graves' ophthalmopathy and Graves' hyperthyroidism. The CDR3 sequence is 15 residues long. Per germline, CDR1 KGHDR and CDR2 SFDVKD. Where ophthalmopathy was present, donors had moderate-to-severe activity, CAS ≥3, NOSPECS ≥4 and duration under 3 months. In this cohort, patients with other autoimmune diseases, uncontrolled infections, pregnancy or lactation were excluded. A diagnosis was made from clinical symptoms together with serum thyroxine, TRAb, thyroid ultrasound and orbital computed tomography. Study findings and constraints: Ophthalmopathy progression was predicted by the model at approximately 70% sensitivity and about 74% specificity.

A remark on this clonotype: Its antigen is unidentified.

The authors amplified TCR beta CDR3 regions, and they did so from RNA transcripts for repertoire sequencing. HTBI-primed RT-PCR formed the first round, and a multiplex PCR formed the second. TCRdb re-called the multiplex PCR reads with MiXCR, one entry per CDR3 protein. The sample shows about 740,000 distinct CDR3 sequences, roughly 40% of them seen only once. V gene TRBV24-1 combines with J gene TRBJ2-5, with 7 bases fitting TRBD1. With the DNA end fitting TRBJ2-1 better, the J assignment may be wrong. Sequenced input: peripheral blood. The receptor was isolated from an adult man with Graves' ophthalmopathy. The CDR3 region has the DNA TGTGCCACCAGTGCCCCCGGGACAGCGGACAATGAGCAGTTCTTC. This codes for CATSAPGTADNEQFF.